This TCR beta chain stems from a study of regulatory T cells in long-lasting Graves disease (dated by TCRdb to the early 2020s). General notes on the study: Antithyroid drugs had been taken for less than 3 months by newly diagnosed Graves' disease patients. TCR sequencing covered 13 persistent and roughly 20 newly diagnosed Graves' disease patients, some 35 samples in total. Patients with persistent Graves' disease were compared with patients with newly diagnosed Graves' disease using TCR sequencing and RNA sequencing of peripheral blood. The study took place in China and was registered as a clinical trial. Beyond this particular receptor, the publication reports: More public clonotypes were shared among persistent patients (about 2,800) than among newly diagnosed patients (over 900). Only the TCR beta chain was sequenced and analyzed. Peripheral blood alone was examined, since thyroid tissue, which constituted the primary lesion, could not be accessed. Compared with newly diagnosed patients, persistent Graves' disease patients had lower TCR Shannon entropy and fewer highly expanded clones, which suggests clonal expansion. The authors noted that the small sample size was a limitation that may lower accuracy.

Library preparation used multiplex PCR. The sequencing machine was an Illumina HiSeq 4000. To build TCR beta libraries, CDR3 regions were amplified by Arm-PCR using iRepertoire HTBI primers. PCR products were gel purified before sequencing. In the paper's pipeline: Gene usage analysis of CDR3 amino acid clonotypes relied on the approximately 62 TRBV and 14 TRBJ segments identified across samples. Filtered high-quality paired reads were merged into contigs using COPE and FqMerger. Contigs were aligned with BLAST to IMGT TRBV, TRBD and TRBJ reference genes, and CDR3 was defined per IMGT. Highly expanded clones were defined as clonotypes with a frequency above 0.1%. Repertoire diversity was measured by Shannon entropy, and V-J evenness by the Gini coefficient. Public clonotypes were defined as clonotypes shared by more than one individual. TCRdb's own reprocessing of the public reads used fastp at Q25 and MiXCR and kept productive beta chains. Rows merge per CDR3 protein into single entries with the most common DNA and genes. These V and J calls derive from TCRdb rather than the authors' analysis. This sample holds approximately 400,000 distinct CDR3 sequences; approximately 15% were observed only once. In total, the top ten clones hold about a sixth of the sample.

This clonotype was picked up many times. Its antigen is currently not known. No much larger clonotype is one base removed from it; base qualities were not supplied. In light of the paper, this sample's time point label describes: newly diagnosed GD, antithyroid drugs for less than 3 months. For both TCR sequencing and RNA sequencing, RNA was extracted from PBMCs using TRIzol. Graves' disease was diagnosed according to American Thyroid Association guidelines. Patients were recruited from an endocrinology department in Xi'an, China. Each patient gave about 8.1 milliliters of peripheral blood, collected in an EDTA anticoagulant tube. PBMCs were isolated by Ficoll Paque Plus density gradient separation without further T cell sorting. An Agilent 2100 Bioanalyzer and agarose gel were used to check RNA quality, while a NanoDrop 2000 measured RNA concentration. These data also featured in a second study, about T cells in Graves' hyperthyroidism and ophthalmopathy. According to the second study: Stable Graves' hyperthyroidism was defined as no progression to ophthalmopathy during 18 months of follow-up. Hyperthyroidism patients were newly diagnosed, with disease duration under 2 months, and aged 18 to 65 years. Exclusion was applied to patients with uncontrolled infections, other autoimmune diseases, pregnancy or lactation. Clinical symptoms, serum thyroxine and TRAb, thyroid ultrasound, and orbital computed tomography formed the basis for the diagnoses. A first-round RT-PCR of the TCR CDR3 used the HTBI primer set with the Qiagen OneStep RT-PCR kit. Most expanded thyroid clonotypes (frequency above 0.001) were also found in blood, which suggests that blood repertoires may mirror thyroid immune responses. In cross-validation, a model built on a 13 V-J signature told ophthalmopathy apart from stable hyperthyroidism with over 85% sensitivity and roughly 83% specificity, and in testing the same model reached 80%/75%. In validation, progression to ophthalmopathy was predicted by the model with 55% to 71% sensitivity and nearly 75% specificity, a median of about 6.8 months before onset. A discovery cohort of 95 to 100 patients, about 44 with Graves' ophthalmopathy and 57 with stable Graves' hyperthyroidism, was used to find distinguishing TCR V-J signatures. Prospective prediction of ophthalmopathy was tested in an independent validation cohort of fewer than 20 hyperthyroidism patients and 15 to 17 patients who later progressed to ophthalmopathy. The 85 to 100 discovery patients were randomly split 7:3 into training and test sets. Thyroid tissue and blood T-cell repertoires from about 6 Graves' hyperthyroidism patients were also compared in the study. Following sampling, methimazole starting at 30 mg daily was given to hyperthyroidism patients, and high-dose intravenous methylprednisolone was given to ophthalmopathy patients. A second multiplex PCR round built the libraries, followed by size selection and purification. Libraries were sequenced paired-end with 100 bp reads on an Illumina HiSeq2000. SOAPnuke was used to process the raw data, removing reads that contained adapters or uncalled bases, had a mean Phred below 15, or lacked an exact match to the constant primer or identifier. High-quality paired reads were merged using COPE v1.2.5, and each unique nucleotide sequence was defined as a clonotype. MiTCR v1.1 was used to align clonotypes to the IMGT TRBV, TRBD and TRBJ reference segments. The analysis was restricted to V-J combinations with a frequency above 0.0001, which together covered 99% to 99.2% of the repertoires. The TCS score was defined as the ratio of F50 (clonal expansion) to E x V (chaos), calculated using BLOSUM62-based TCRdist between CDR3 peptides within each V-J. Welch's t-statistics and random forest reduced approximately 520 V-J features to under 15, which were used in a naive Bayes classifier (R e1071). Sample size was not statistically predetermined, and blinding of investigators to group allocation was not performed. The paper reports TCR Vbeta CDR3 sequencing of about 140 peripheral blood samples: 43 ophthalmopathy, 70 to 85 hyperthyroidism and around 17 progressor patients.

The sequence was obtained from a woman younger than 45 with Graves disease. Donor details come from another sample of the same person, matched by shared clones. Sequenced here: peripheral blood mononuclear cells (PBMCs), sampled at new diagnosis, from a patient treated with antithyroid drugs.

In nucleotide form, the sequence is TGTGCCAGCAGCTTGCGGAGGGAATGGCGGGCGAACACTGAAGCTTTCTTT. This translates into CASSLRREWRANTEAFF. This chain is built from TRBV11-3 and TRBJ1-1; there is no confident call for the D gene. From the germline V gene, CDR1 is SGHNT and CDR2 is YENEEA. Trimming removed 3 bases from V and 1 base from J, leaving 18 bases between the germline ends. The CDR3 has 17 amino acids, counting the end cysteine and phenylalanine. The DNA shown is the 51-base CDR3, in frame from base 1.